Sequencing of this T cell receptor beta chain was carried out in a study of CD8 T cells in Susac syndrome. Negative isolation was used for CD8+ and CD4+ T cells and FACS enrichment for TEMRA cells. RNA amounts of about 0.5 to 1 ug underwent reverse transcription with random hexamers. The authors amplified TCR beta CDR3 across 54 Vbeta and 13 Jbeta using immunoSEQ multiplex PCR. A single record per CDR3 protein comes from TCRdb applying MiXCR to the immunoSEQ multiplex PCR reads. The sample includes 100,000 to 150,000 distinct CDR3 sequences, about 93% of them seen just once. The V gene's germline CDR1 is SGDLS and CDR2 YYNGEE. The CDR3 length is 13 residues. Trimming left V 1 base short and J 4 bases short, with 5 bases between.

The source of this sequence is a human donor in good health. V gene TRBV9 combines with J gene TRBJ2-2; maybe TRBD2 (5 bases). The sample was CD4+ T cells from PBMCs. In DNA, the CDR3 is TGTGCCAGCAGCGTAAGCGGCACCGGGGAGCTGTTTTTT. This encodes CASSVSGTGELFF.